These 32 T cell receptor beta chains originate from one sample sequenced in a study of blood T cell repertoires in COVID-19. The table came from immunoSEQ multiplex PCR; TCRdb's copy has only in-frame clones and leaves some out. The repertoire holds about 190,000 clones, with approximately 80% as singletons. The sample taken for sequencing was peripheral blood. The receptor source for this set is a man in his forties or fifties who had recovered from COVID-19.

The V call is TRBV7-7, the J call TRBJ2-2; 10 bases match TRBD2. Germline CDR1 reads SSHAT; CDR2 reads FNYEAQ (reference sequence). J lost 5 bases, V lost 5 bases, and 8 bases had no gene match. This CDR3 is built from 16 residues. The CDR3 DNA sequence: TGTGCCAGCAGCGTCACCGGGACTAGCGTAACCGGGGAGCTGTTTTTT. It specifies CASSVTGTSVTGELFF.

V usage is TRBV29-1 and J usage is TRBJ1-2; no reliable D call. V was cut by 7 bases and J by 2 bases, with 11 bases left in between. The CDR3 totals 12 residues. Germline V gives CDR1 SQVTM, CDR2 ANQGSEA. The CDR3 sequence: CSGYTVNYGYTF. DNA of the CDR3: TGCAGCGGTTATACAGTAAACTATGGCTACACCTTC.

The chain couples TRBV7-8 to TRBJ1-6; 10 nucleotides agree with TRBD1. This CDR3 has 16 residues. Per the germline V gene, CDR1 is SGHVS and CDR2 is FQNEAQ. Trimming at V came to 8 bases and at J to 7 bases, leaving 11 bases not matched to a gene. CDR3 coding DNA: TGTGCCAGCGCGACCGATACGGGACAGGGGAATTCACCCCTCCACTTT. It yields the protein CASATDTGQGNSPLHF.

This sequence joins TRBV27 and TRBJ2-1; 7 nucleotides agree with TRBD2. V dropped 6 bases and J dropped 4; count of bases not matched to a gene: 3. Germline CDR1 and CDR2: MNHEY and SMNVEV (reference sequence). There are 13 residues in the CDR3. CDR3 amino acids: CASSGGNYNEQFF. The CDR3 DNA reads as TGTGCCAGCAGCGGGGGGAATTACAATGAGCAGTTCTTC.

The V and J genes are TRBV28 and TRBJ2-1, with 8 bases identical to TRBD2. The ends lost 5 bases at V and 7 bases at J; junction bases unmatched: 13. This CDR3 comprises 16 residues. CDR1 MDHEN and CDR2 SYDVKM come from the germline V gene. CDR3 region: CASSVTSATKWNEQFF. DNA for the CDR3: TGTGCCAGCAGTGTGACTAGCGCGACAAAATGGAATGAGCAGTTCTTC.

The chain joins TRBV28 to TRBJ2-7, with unresolved D. V was shortened by 4 bases and J by 3 bases, with 10 bases between the two germline ends. Germline V gene data show CDR1 as MDHEN and CDR2 as SYDVKM. The CDR3 spans 13 residues. CDR3 DNA sequence: TGTGCCAGCAGTTCCCTGGCAGACTACGAGCAGTACTTC. Translating gives CASSSLADYEQYF. The full variable domain, rest sourced from reference TRBV28 and TRBJ2-7, is DVKVTQSSRYLVKRTGEKVFLECVQDMDHENMFWYRQDPGLGLRLIYFSYDVKMKEKGDIPEGYSVSREKKERFSLILESASTNQTSMYLCASSSLADYEQYFGPGTRLTVT.

The rearrangement links TRBV5-8 to TRBJ2-1, with 15 bases lining up with TRBD2. Germline CDR1 SGHTS, CDR2 YDEGEE. The trim removed 1 base at V and 9 bases at J, leaving 8 bases unmatched. This CDR3 spans 17 amino acids. The CDR3 is CASSLRGLAGGLGEQFF. The CDR3 nucleotides read TGTGCCAGCAGCTTGAGAGGACTAGCGGGAGGGCTGGGTGAGCAGTTCTTC.

This clone was detected only a few times. The CDR3: CASSVGRDRGYGYTF. For the CDR3, the DNA is TGTGCCAGCAGCGTAGGTCGGGACAGGGGCTATGGCTACACCTTC. This chain joins TRBV9 and TRBJ1-2, with 10 bases matching TRBD1. J lost 4 bases, V lost 0 bases, and 3 bases had no gene match. The CDR3 has 15 amino acids. CDR1 and CDR2 (germline): SGDLS, YYNGEE.

The chain links TRBV28 to TRBJ1-4, with TRBD1 as a possible D gene (6 bases). V dropped 6 bases and J dropped 7 bases, with 15 bases sitting between them. Germline CDR1 and CDR2: MDHEN and SYDVKM. The CDR3 is 14 amino acids. The CDR3 region is CASRRGEGIEKLFF. The CDR3 nucleotides read TGTGCCAGCAGGAGGGGGGAGGGGATTGAAAAACTGTTTTTT. Together with reference TRBV28 and TRBJ1-4, the CDR3 gives the full variable domain: DVKVTQSSRYLVKRTGEKVFLECVQDMDHENMFWYRQDPGLGLRLIYFSYDVKMKEKGDIPEGYSVSREKKERFSLILESASTNQTSMYLCASRRGEGIEKLFFGSGTQLSVL.

The V and J genes are TRBV3-1 (or the pseudogene TRBV3-2) and TRBJ1-6; TRBD1 agrees at 7 bases. This CDR3 region has 12 residues. J gave up 14 bases and V 4 bases, and 5 bases lay outside the gene matches. Germline V gene lookup returns CDR1 LGHDT and CDR2 YNNKEL (reference sequence). DNA of the CDR3: TGTGCCAGCAGCCTTCGAGACAGGGCCCTCCACTTT. Translated, it gives CASSLRDRALHF.

The genes are TRBV19 and TRBJ2-2, with 14 nucleotides matching TRBD2. With V trimmed by 3 bases and J by 6 bases, 6 bases remained unmatched. The CDR3 consists of 17 residues. Germline V gene lookup returns CDR1 LNHDA and CDR2 SQIVND (reference sequence). CDR3 bases: TGTGCCAGTAGTATGGGACTAGCGGGAGTCTCCCCCGGGGAGCTGTTTTTT. Its protein is CASSMGLAGVSPGELFF.

The rearrangement joins TRBV7-2 to TRBJ1-2, with 8 bases lining up with TRBD1. The CDR3 covers 14 residues. Germline loops: CDR1 SGHTA, CDR2 FQGNSA. The trim removed 5 bases at V and 8 bases at J, leaving 10 bases unmatched. The CDR3 protein is CASSGRGHRDGYTF. The CDR3 DNA reads as TGTGCCAGCAGCGGCAGGGGGCACAGGGACGGCTACACCTTC. The full variable domain, its missing parts supplied by reference TRBV7-2 and TRBJ1-2, is GAGVSQSPSNKVTEKGKDVELRCDPISGHTALYWYRQSLGQGLEFLIYFQGNSAPDKSGLPSDRFSAERTGGSVSTLTIQRTQQEDSAVYLCASSGRGHRDGYTFGSGTRLTVV.

The chain carries TRBV7-6 and TRBJ2-7, with D possibly matching TRBD2 (6 bases). The CDR3 has 15 amino acids. Germline values: CDR1 SGHVS, CDR2 FNYEAQ. V was shortened by 5 bases and J by 7 bases, with 21 bases between the two germline ends. This CDR3 is CASSLQPGRTIEQYF. The CDR3 coding sequence is TGTGCCAGCAGCCTCCAACCGGGACGGACTATTGAGCAGTACTTC.

The chain has TRBV5-5 and TRBJ2-3; perhaps TRBD1 as D (5 bases). V was trimmed by 1 base and J by 5 bases, leaving 17 bases between them. The CDR3 runs to 16 residues. Germline loops: CDR1 SGHKS, CDR2 YYEKEE (reference sequence). CDR3 sequence (DNA): TGTGCCAGCAGCTTGAACGTAGGGCAGGGAAGAGATACGCAGTATTTT. Its translation is CASSLNVGQGRDTQYF.

The rearrangement joins TRBV3-1 (or the pseudogene TRBV3-2) to TRBJ2-7; 10 bases map to TRBD1. CDR1 and CDR2 from the germline V gene are LGHDT and YNNKEL (reference sequence). Trimming removed 5 bases from V and 4 bases from J; junction bases left unmatched: 8. The CDR3 extends over 15 amino acids. The CDR3 sequence is CASSYPGQGVYEQYF. DNA for the CDR3: TGTGCCAGCAGCTACCCCGGACAGGGGGTGTACGAGCAGTACTTC.

J is TRBJ1-3 and V is TRBV28; 7 nucleotides line up with TRBD1. The CDR3 sequence is 13 residues long. The V gene end was trimmed by 8 bases and the J gene end by 2 bases; junction bases not matched to a gene: 3. CDR1 and CDR2 (germline): MDHEN, SYDVKM. CDR3 sequence: CASGTGAGNTIYF. DNA for the CDR3: TGTGCCAGCGGCACAGGGGCTGGAAACACCATATATTTT.

This sequence joins TRBV11-2 and TRBJ1-1; D not resolved. The CDR3 length is 13 residues. The V gene lost 1 base and the J gene lost 7 bases, with 10 bases spanning the gap. Per germline, CDR1 SGHAT and CDR2 FQNNGV. The CDR3 DNA follows: TGTGCCAGCAGCTTAGGGCTGGCCAATGAAGCTTTCTTT. Its protein is CASSLGLANEAFF.

J is TRBJ1-4 and V is TRBV6-6; the match to TRBD1 covers 8 bases. There are 14 residues in the CDR3. CDR1 is MNHNY, CDR2 SVGAGI, per germline (reference sequence). V lost 10 bases, J lost 15 bases, and 19 bases stayed unmatched. CDR3 DNA: TGTGCCACCCATAATTCTCGGGCAGGGGGCTTTTTGTTTTTT. It codes for CATHNSRAGGFLFF.

This chain joins TRBV19 and TRBJ1-1; 7 bases map to TRBD1. V trimming: 5 bases; J trimming: 3 bases; junction bases outside the gene matches: 9. This CDR3 has 15 residues. Germline assignment: CDR1 LNHDA and CDR2 SQIVND (reference sequence). CDR3 sequence reads: CASSPQTGLDTEAFF. In DNA form, the CDR3 reads TGTGCCAGTAGTCCTCAGACAGGGCTGGACACTGAAGCTTTCTTT.

J is TRBJ2-3 and V is TRBV5-1, with no clear D. V lost 3 bases, J lost 2 bases, and 10 bases lay in between. Germline V gene data show CDR1 as SGHRS and CDR2 as YFSETQ. There are 14 residues in the CDR3. The CDR3 DNA is TGCGCCAGCAGCTCAGATCCAATCACAGATACGCAGTATTTT. Its protein is CASSSDPITDTQYF.

The chain couples TRBV7-3 to TRBJ2-7; TRBD2 aligns across 10 bases. Germline loops: CDR1 SGHTA, CDR2 FQGTGA. The V segment lost 2 bases and the J segment 6 bases; nucleotides outside the gene matches: 1. This CDR3 region has 13 residues. The CDR3 DNA sequence: TGTGCCAGCAGCTTACTAGCGGGAGCCGAGCAGTACTTC. Translated, it gives CASSLLAGAEQYF.

The V call is TRBV27, the J call TRBJ2-2; D perhaps matches TRBD1 (6 bases). The CDR3 length is 15 residues. Per germline, CDR1 MNHEY and CDR2 SMNVEV (reference sequence). Between the trimmed V and J ends, which lost 6 bases and 5 bases, there was a span of 16 bases. CDR3 nucleotides: TGTGCCAGCAGCGGACCTGGGACACCTACCGGGGAGCTGTTTTTT. As protein: CASSGPGTPTGELFF.

The chain has TRBV5-1 and TRBJ1-3; 7 nucleotides agree with TRBD1. CDR1 is SGHRS and CDR2 is YFSETQ in the germline V gene. The CDR3 sequence is 16 residues long. The V gene end was trimmed by 3 bases and the J gene end by 5 bases; junction bases not matched to a gene: 11. CDR3 sequence: CASSSTPTGPRNTIYF. DNA of the CDR3: TGCGCCAGCAGCTCAACCCCGACAGGGCCCCGAAACACCATATATTTT.

This clone was seen only once. The rearrangement joins TRBV7-9 to TRBJ1-2, with 9 bases matching TRBD1. CDR3 length equals 17 residues. Germline values: CDR1 SEHNR, CDR2 FQNEAQ (reference sequence). V trimming: 5 bases; J trimming: 4 bases; junction bases outside the gene matches: 14. The DNA of the CDR3 is TGTGCCAGCAGCGAGACCGGGACAGGGTCATCCATCTATGGCTACACCTTC. Its translation: CASSETGTGSSIYGYTF.

A single count supports this clone. The J gene is TRBJ1-6, the V gene TRBV9, with a weak D call TRBD1 (6 bases). CDR3 length: 14 residues. The germline V gene encodes CDR1 SGDLS and CDR2 YYNGEE. V was shortened by 3 bases and J by 3 bases, with 7 bases between the two germline ends. This chain's CDR3 is CASSGGGYNSPLHF. The CDR3 DNA is TGTGCCAGCAGCGGAGGGGGCTATAATTCACCCCTCCACTTT.

CDR3 bases: TGTGCCAGCAGCTTTGACAGAAACAATGAGCAGTTCTTC. This encodes CASSFDRNNEQFF. This chain links TRBV5-4 with TRBJ2-1, with TRBD1 as a possible D gene (5 bases). Per the germline V gene, CDR1 is SGHNT and CDR2 is YYREEE (reference sequence). Trimming took 2 bases from V and 5 from J, leaving 8 bases between them. CDR3 size: 13 residues.

The J gene is TRBJ2-7, the V gene TRBV11-2, with 7 bases matching TRBD1. The CDR3 runs 14 residues. With V trimmed by 7 bases and J by 4 bases, 10 bases remained unmatched. CDR1 is SGHAT, CDR2 FQNNGV, per germline. The chain's CDR3 is CASIDDRVGYEQYF. CDR3 bases: TGTGCCAGCATCGACGACAGGGTGGGGTACGAGCAGTACTTC.

This clone has only one observation. The genes are TRBV10-1 and TRBJ2-1, with TRBD1 identical over 9 bases. The V gene end was trimmed by 8 bases and the J gene end by 7 bases; junction bases not matched to a gene: 6. The length of the CDR3 is 13 residues. Germline V lookup: CDR1 WNHNN, CDR2 SYGVQD (reference sequence). The CDR3 here is CASRRDRVNEQFF. DNA for the CDR3: TGCGCCAGCCGCCGGGACAGGGTGAATGAGCAGTTCTTC.

J is TRBJ2-7 and V is TRBV2, with D possibly TRBD1 on 6 matching bases. The CDR3 has 14 residues. CDR1 and CDR2 (germline): SNHLY, FYNNEI. The V gene lost 6 bases and the J gene lost 1 base, with 13 bases spanning the gap. The DNA of the CDR3 is TGTGCCAGCAGGGACAGTTCTCGTTCCTACGAGCAGTACTTC. Translating gives CASRDSSRSYEQYF.

This chain links TRBV5-5 with TRBJ1-2; D remains ambiguous. V was shortened by 4 bases and J by 3 bases, with 10 bases between the two germline ends. The CDR3 totals 13 residues. CDR1 SGHKS and CDR2 YYEKEE come from the germline V gene (reference sequence). The CDR3 loop is CASSPGIDYGYTF. The CDR3 nucleotides read TGTGCCAGCAGCCCCGGGATTGACTATGGCTACACCTTC. Filled out from reference TRBV5-5 and TRBJ1-2, the complete variable domain reads DAGVTQSPTHLIKTRGQQVTLRCSPISGHKSVSWYQQVLGQGPQFIFQYYEKEERGRGNFPDRFSARQFPNYSSELNVNALLLGDSALYLCASSPGIDYGYTFGSGTRLTVV.

About this clone: Germline is not matched at one junction end, which may reflect a read error. This sequence joins TRBV12-3 or TRBV12-4 and TRBJ2-5, with 10 bases that match TRBD2. There are 12 residues in the CDR3. CDR3 amino acids: CASSFSTSGTNF. CDR3 nucleotides: TGTGCCAGCAGTTTTTCCACTAGCGGGACCAACTTC.

This chain connects TRBV11-2 to TRBJ2-1, with D perhaps TRBD2 (6 bases). This CDR3 is 13 amino acids long. The V end lost 7 bases, the J end lost 9 bases, and 16 bases lay between the germline ends. CDR1 is SGHAT, CDR2 FQNNGV, per germline. This CDR3 is CASTVTRGSEQFF. The CDR3 DNA reads as TGTGCCAGCACCGTCACGCGGGGAAGTGAGCAGTTCTTC.